This T cell receptor beta chain was sequenced during a study of CD8 T cells in Susac syndrome. RNA, at 0.5 to 1 ug, was reverse transcribed with random hexamers. In TCRdb, the immunoSEQ multiplex PCR reads were re-called with MiXCR into one record per CDR3 protein. The data hold 50,000 or so distinct CDR3 sequences, with roughly 93% observed a single time. The receptor was isolated from a human donor with multiple sclerosis. Sequenced input: CD8+ T cells from PBMCs.

CDR3 nucleotide sequence: TGTGCCAGCAGCGACCGACCGTACACTGAAGCTTTCTTT. Translation: CASSDRPYTEAFF. This chain joins TRBV9 and TRBJ1-1; D remains ambiguous. In germline, CDR1 is SGDLS, CDR2 YYNGEE. The V and J ends lost 3 bases and 3 bases respectively, with 9 bases between them. The CDR3 has 13 residues.